This T cell receptor beta chain was observed in a study of OX40 agonist ivuxolimab in advanced cancers. Cycle 7 day 1, cycle 4 day 1, and baseline were the timepoints at which blood was sampled. Generated by immunoSEQ multiplex PCR, the TCRdb table keeps only in-frame clones and is missing some. Of under 95,000 clones in the sample, about 82% were seen once. Germline lookup yields CDR1 SEHNR and CDR2 FQNEAQ (reference sequence). V dropped 2 bases and J dropped 2 bases, with 7 bases sitting between them. This CDR3 region has 14 residues. The specimen comprised CD4+ or CD8+ T cells sorted from blood, sampled in a trial of the OX40 agonist ivuxolimab. This receptor was taken from an adult with an advanced solid tumor such as melanoma, head and neck, liver or kidney cancer. The V gene is TRBV7-9, the J gene TRBJ1-3; D is unresolved. The CDR3 is CASSLKETGNTIYF. The DNA for the CDR3 is TGTGCCAGCAGCTTAAAGGAGACTGGAAACACCATATATTTT.